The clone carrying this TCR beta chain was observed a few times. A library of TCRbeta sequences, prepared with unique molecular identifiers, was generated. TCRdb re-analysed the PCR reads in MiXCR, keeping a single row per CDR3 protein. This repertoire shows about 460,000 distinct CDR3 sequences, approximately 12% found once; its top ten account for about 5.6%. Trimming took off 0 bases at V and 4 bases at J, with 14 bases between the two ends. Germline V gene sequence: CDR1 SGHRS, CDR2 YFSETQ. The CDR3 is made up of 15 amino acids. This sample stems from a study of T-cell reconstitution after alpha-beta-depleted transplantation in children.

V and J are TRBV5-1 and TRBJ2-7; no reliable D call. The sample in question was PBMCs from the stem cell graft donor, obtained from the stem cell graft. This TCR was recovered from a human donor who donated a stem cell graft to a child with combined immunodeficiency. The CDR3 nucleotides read TGCGCCAGCAGCTTGGCCGTAGGGCTACAATACGAGCAGTACTTC. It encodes CASSLAVGLQYEQYF. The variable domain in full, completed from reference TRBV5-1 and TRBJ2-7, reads KAGVTQTPRYLIKTRGQQVTLSCSPISGHRSVSWYQQTPGQGLQFLFEYFSETQRNKGNFPGRFSGRQFSNSRSEMNVSTLELGDSALYLCASSLAVGLQYEQYFGPGTRLTVT.